This TCR beta chain originates from a study of T-cell reconstitution after alpha-beta-depleted transplantation in children. Notes on the study in general: Reports say that about two months after transplant, the alpha-beta T cells came out of several hundred graft clones that had expanded. T-cell numbers and diversity one year post-transplant derived largely from freshly generated T cells.

Unique molecular identifiers were incorporated into the prepared TCRbeta library. TCRdb redid the calling of the PCR reads with MiXCR, one entry per CDR3 protein. The top ten clones hold roughly 13% of a sample with some 190,000 distinct CDR3 sequences, 11% of them seen once. The sample holds many counts of this clonotype. The antigen remains undetermined. Germline V gene sequence: CDR1 SQVTM, CDR2 ANQGSEA. CDR3 length equals 12 residues. V was clipped by 5 bases and J by 2 bases; unmatched bases: 1. The chain recombines TRBV29-1 with TRBJ2-3; 7 bases fit TRBD1. The source of this sequence is a boy between 2 and 15 years old with acute myeloid leukemia, due to receive a stem cell transplant. This specimen consisted of PBMCs, obtained before TCRalphabeta/CD19-depleted stem cell transplant. DNA of the CDR3: TGCAGCGTTACAGGGGTCACAGATACGCAGTATTTT. This sequence encodes CSVTGVTDTQYF.